This entry lists 21 T cell receptor beta chains sequenced from one sample in a study of blood T cell repertoires in COVID-19. Produced via immunoSEQ multiplex PCR; TCRdb's table is partial and in-frame only. The table lists roughly 120,000 clones, less than 90% of them singletons, with 15% to 20% in the top ten. What was sequenced was peripheral blood. These receptors were taken from a woman aged 55-70 years with acute or convalescent COVID-19.

This clone was observed a few times. The chain links TRBV7-8 to TRBJ1-5; 7 bases map to TRBD1. Germline CDR1 is SGHVS and CDR2 is FQNEAQ. This CDR3 has 15 residues. The V segment lost 5 bases and the J segment 5 bases; nucleotides outside the gene matches: 9. The CDR3 coding sequence is TGTGCCAGCAGCGGAGGGTCGGGACAGTATCAGCCCCAGCATTTT. Its translation is CASSGGSGQYQPQHF.

The chain carries TRBV7-9 and TRBJ2-5; D possibly corresponds to TRBD1 (7 bases). Germline CDR1 and CDR2: SEHNR and FQNEAQ (reference sequence). V lost 1 base, J lost 3 bases, and 18 bases lay in between. The CDR3 sequence is 17 residues long. The CDR3 protein is CASSLGGGGGAEETQYF. The CDR3 DNA follows: TGTGCCAGCAGCTTAGGAGGCGGAGGGGGCGCGGAAGAGACCCAGTACTTC.

The J gene is TRBJ2-7, the V gene TRBV19, with 8 positions matching TRBD2. CDR3 length: 16 residues. CDR1 is LNHDA and CDR2 is SQIVND in the germline V gene (reference sequence). Trimming took 0 bases from V and 1 from J; bases not matched to a gene: 5. CDR3 sequence reads: CASSIDTGLGSYEQYF. The CDR3 DNA follows: TGTGCCAGTAGTATAGACACGGGACTAGGGTCCTACGAGCAGTACTTC. Using reference TRBV19 and TRBJ2-7 for the parts outside the CDR3, the full variable domain is DGGITQSPKYLFRKEGQNVTLSCEQNLNHDAMYWYRQDPGQGLRLIYYSQIVNDFQKGDIAEGYSVSREKKESFPLTVTSAQKNPTAFYLCASSIDTGLGSYEQYFGPGTRLTVT.

This clone was recorded a few times. This chain joins TRBV28 and TRBJ1-1; possible D gene TRBD1, 5 bases. Germline CDR1 and CDR2: MDHEN and SYDVKM. Trimming shortened V by 8 bases and J by 3 bases, and 19 bases separated the two germline ends. The CDR3 covers 15 residues. The CDR3 DNA is TGTGCCAGCGGGTTGGGGCGTCTGATAGACACTGAAGCTTTCTTT. Its translation: CASGLGRLIDTEAFF.

The chain carries TRBV14 and TRBJ1-2, with 8 bases fitting TRBD1. With 4 bases clipped from V and 7 bases from J, the junction kept 5 bases outside the gene matches. The CDR3 is 13 amino acids. Per germline, CDR1 SGHDN and CDR2 FVKESK. Here the CDR3 DNA reads TGTGCCAGCAGCCTGACAGGGGTCCGTGGCTACACCTTC. It codes for CASSLTGVRGYTF.

Details on this clone: This sample includes further DNA sequences coding for the same CDR3. The genes are TRBV5-1 and TRBJ1-5; 7 bases are shared with TRBD1. Germline V gene lookup returns CDR1 SGHRS and CDR2 YFSETQ. V shed 0 bases and J 7 bases; nucleotides not matched to a gene: 4. This CDR3 comprises 14 residues. CDR3 residues: CASSLAGGDQPQHF. Written as DNA, the CDR3 is TGCGCCAGCAGCTTGGCAGGGGGAGACCAGCCCCAGCATTTT.

This clone has a single count. The V gene is TRBV18, the J gene TRBJ2-5; D might be TRBD1 (5 bases). The V gene lost 3 bases and the J gene lost 4 bases, with 18 bases spanning the gap. The CDR3 has 16 amino acids. CDR1 and CDR2 from the germline V gene are KGHSH and LQKENI. CDR3 loop: CASSPGQGLGIETQYF. CDR3 in DNA: TGTGCCAGCTCACCCGGGCAGGGCCTAGGGATAGAGACCCAGTACTTC.

V is TRBV28 and J is TRBJ2-6; possible D gene TRBD1, 6 bases. The CDR3 extends over 15 amino acids. Trimming pared 5 bases from V and 4 bases from J, leaving 12 bases between. Germline V gene lookup returns CDR1 MDHEN and CDR2 SYDVKM. As DNA, the CDR3 is TGTGCCAGCAGTGGGGCCGGGACAGGGGCCAACGTCCTGACTTTC. It specifies CASSGAGTGANVLTF.

V usage is TRBV2 and J usage is TRBJ2-5, with 9 bases aligning to TRBD1. The CDR3 extends over 14 amino acids. Germline CDR1 reads SNHLY; CDR2 reads FYNNEI. V lost 8 bases, J lost 5 bases, and 9 bases stayed unmatched. The DNA for the CDR3 is TGTGCCAGCCACCGGGACAGGGTTGGGGAGACCCAGTACTTC. Translation gives CASHRDRVGETQYF.

This chain uses TRBV29-1 with TRBJ1-2; 7 positions match TRBD1. The junction had 1 base not matched to a gene; V was cut back by 3 bases and J by 0 bases. The germline V gene encodes CDR1 SQVTM and CDR2 ANQGSEA. The length of the CDR3 is 13 residues. The CDR3 is CSVDGTANYGYTF. CDR3 nucleotides: TGCAGCGTTGATGGGACAGCTAACTATGGCTACACCTTC.

This sequence joins TRBV5-6 and TRBJ1-3; TRBD1 agrees at 10 bases. Germline V CDR1 and CDR2: SGHDT, YYEEEE. This CDR3 region has 18 residues. V was clipped by 4 bases and J by 4 bases; unmatched bases: 14. The CDR3 nucleotides read TGTGCCAGCAGCCATGACGGGACAGGGGTTCTTGGAGGAAACACCATATATTTT. Translation: CASSHDGTGVLGGNTIYF.

The chain combines TRBV6-5 with TRBJ2-2; D remains ambiguous. The CDR3 has 14 amino acids. V was clipped by 4 bases and J by 7 bases, with 13 bases between them. CDR1 and CDR2 (germline): MNHEY, SVGAGI. For the CDR3, the DNA is TGTGCCAGCAGTTTACCTTGGGCAGGCGGGGAGCTGTTTTTT. Its translation is CASSLPWAGGELFF.

The table lists this clone with a count of one. This chain joins TRBV30 and TRBJ2-1; 10 bases fit TRBD2. Germline trimming cut 3 bases from V and 15 bases from J; bases unmatched to any gene: 17. CDR3 length: 15 residues. From germline, CDR1 is GTSNPN and CDR2 SVGIG (reference sequence). This CDR3 reads CAWRPAGTSASRAFF. CDR3 in DNA: TGTGCCTGGAGGCCCGCCGGGACTAGCGCCTCCCGCGCGTTCTTC. Variable domain in full (rest from reference TRBV30 and TRBJ2-1): SQTIHQWPATLVQPVGSPLSLECTVEGTSNPNLYWYRQAAGRGLQLLFYSVGIGQISSEVPQNLSASRPQDRQFILSSKKLLLSDSGFYLCAWRPAGTSASRAFFGPGTRLTVL.

The rearrangement joins TRBV7-3 to TRBJ2-1; 7 nucleotides agree with TRBD1. The CDR3 consists of 12 residues. Germline values: CDR1 SGHTA, CDR2 FQGTGA. V was pared by 5 bases and J by 12 bases, with 7 bases of the junction left unmatched. In DNA, the CDR3 is TGTGCCAGCAGCACGCGGACAGGCCCGCAGTTCTTC. As protein: CASSTRTGPQFF.

The chain recombines TRBV18 with TRBJ2-5; D unclear. The germline CDR1 and CDR2 sequences are KGHSH and LQKENI. V lost 2 bases and J 5 bases, leaving 6 bases between the germline ends. CDR3 length equals 12 residues. This CDR3 reads CASSPARETQYF. As DNA, the CDR3 is TGTGCCAGCTCACCAGCCAGGGAGACCCAGTACTTC. Complete variable domain (other parts from reference TRBV18 and TRBJ2-5): NAGVMQNPRHLVRRRGQEARLRCSPMKGHSHVYWYRQLPEEGLKFMVYLQKENIIDESGMPKERFSAEFPKEGPSILRIQQVVRGDSAAYFCASSPARETQYFGPGTRLLVL.

The chain joins TRBV6-5 to TRBJ1-3; no firm D call. V was cut by 7 bases and J by 4 bases, with 5 bases left in between. Germline CDR1 and CDR2: MNHEY and SVGAGI. The CDR3 extends over 11 amino acids. CDR3 amino acids: CASNIGNTIYF. The CDR3 DNA follows: TGTGCCAGCAATATCGGAAACACCATATATTTT.

The V call is TRBV5-6, the J call TRBJ1-6; 9 bases are shared with TRBD1. The germline CDR1 and CDR2 sequences are SGHDT and YYEEEE. This CDR3 has 15 amino acids. Trimming at V came to 0 bases and at J to 9 bases, leaving 4 bases not matched to a gene. The CDR3 sequence: CASSLVGTGTSPLHF. CDR3 in DNA: TGTGCCAGCAGCTTGGTAGGGACAGGGACTTCACCCCTCCACTTT.

This clone was observed a handful of times. This sequence joins TRBV27 and TRBJ2-7; 7 bases are a match to TRBD2. Germline assignment: CDR1 MNHEY and CDR2 SMNVEV (reference sequence). CDR3 length: 17 residues. V gave up 0 bases and J gave up 0 bases; unmatched junction bases: 8. This chain's CDR3 is CASSLSGGRLSSYEQYF. CDR3 nucleotide sequence: TGTGCCAGCAGTTTATCGGGAGGGCGGCTGAGCTCCTACGAGCAGTACTTC.

This clone came up a few times. This chain links TRBV6-1 with TRBJ1-5; no reliable D call. This CDR3 is 12 amino acids long. V shed 0 bases and J shed 7 bases, with 4 bases lying between them. Germline V gene data show CDR1 as MNHNS and CDR2 as SASEGT. The CDR3 sequence: CASSEALQPQHF. The CDR3 DNA is TGTGCCAGCAGTGAAGCGCTACAGCCCCAGCATTTT.

J is TRBJ2-1 and V is TRBV10-3, with TRBD2 matching 10 bases. Trimming cost V 4 bases and J 0 bases; bases outside gene matches: 9. The CDR3 extends over 18 amino acids. Germline CDR1 is ENHRY and CDR2 is SYGVKD. The chain's CDR3 is CAISGAGTSGTSYNEQFF. CDR3 DNA sequence: TGTGCCATCAGTGGAGCAGGAACTAGCGGGACCTCCTACAATGAGCAGTTCTTC.

This chain links TRBV4-1 with TRBJ1-5; D is uncertain. Trimming left V 1 base short and J 5 bases short, with 6 bases between. The CDR3 sequence is 13 residues long. Germline values: CDR1 MGHRA, CDR2 YSYEKL. The CDR3 DNA is TGCGCCAGCAGCCAAGCGGTGGATCAGCCCCAGCATTTT. Its protein product is CASSQAVDQPQHF.